This is a list of T cell receptor beta chains from one sample in a study of cytomegalovirus exposure and HLA in healthy donors. This table comes from immunoSEQ multiplex PCR, and its TCRdb copy is limited to in-frame clones, with some not included. The sample has over 45,000 clones, approximately 83% seen once. What was sequenced was PBMCs. Receptor source: a man aged 25-45 years in good health and CMV-seronegative. Each CDR3 is given with its conserved first and last residue. The order of the fields is V gene, J gene, CDR3 protein.

TRBV15	TRBJ2-4	CATSRETGSNIQYF
TRBV19	TRBJ2-5	CASSIHDGVPETQYF
TRBV29-1	TRBJ2-7	CSVVSWRGPYEQYF
TRBV7-9	TRBJ1-1	CSSSLGQGVRTEAFF
TRBV7-9	TRBJ1-1	CASSPAVMNTEAFF
TRBV4-1	TRBJ2-1	CASSQSGGPGNEQFF
TRBV5-4	TRBJ1-4	CASSGRTGNNEKLFF
TRBV9	TRBJ2-5	CASSASGGEETQYF
TRBV27	TRBJ1-4	CASSPSRPNEKLFF
TRBV10-3	TRBJ1-1	CAISDYSAGPMNTEAFF
TRBV19	TRBJ2-5	CASSRWTGNQETQYF
TRBV13	TRBJ2-3	CASSSLPGLAGTSTDTQYF
TRBV19	TRBJ2-7	CASGSARGLADSYEQYF
TRBV6-1	TRBJ1-2	CASTSTGDGYGYTF
TRBV19	TRBJ2-7	CASSIGDAGGNEQYF
TRBV5-1	TRBJ2-1	CASSPRGTPDYNEQFF
TRBV4-1	TRBJ2-2	CASSQPGTNTGELFF
TRBV19	TRBJ1-1	CASSMGGSGTEAFF
TRBV6-6	TRBJ2-7	CASRIGTGVEQYF
TRBV13	TRBJ2-5	CASSLIGGIEETQYF